A selection of T cell receptor beta chains follows, all from one sample in a study of T cell responses to AZD1222 COVID-19 vaccine. Assay: immunoSEQ multiplex PCR; the TCRdb copy retains only in-frame clones and omits some. Among about 150,000 clones listed, about 85% were seen once. The starting material was peripheral blood, obtained on day 0 of AZD1222 vaccination. These receptors were taken from an adult in good health. Both conserved end residues are part of each CDR3. A D gene is named only where the DNA matches it firmly. Clone size is given for some rows only: seen once, a few or many times, or a class if the clone is expanded.

>TRBJ2-1|-|TRBV7-3|-
TGTGCCAGCAGCTTTGGGAGGACCATGTGGAATGAGCAGTTCTTC
CASSFGRTMWNEQFF
>TRBJ1-2|-|TRBV11-2|-
TGTGCCAGCAGCTTAGATCGGTTTCTCTACACCTTC
CASSLDRFLYTF
>TRBJ1-3|-|TRBV27|-
TGTGCCAGCAGTTTCTCCCAGAGCTCTGGAAACACCATATATTTT
CASSFSQSSGNTIYF
>TRBJ1-5|-|TRBV28|-
TGTGCCAGCAGTCCCCCTACAAATAGCAATCAGCCCCAGCATTTT
CASSPPTNSNQPQHF
>TRBJ1-3|TRBD1|TRBV6-5|-
TGTGCCAGCAGTTCGCCGGGACAGGGGGTAAACACCATATATTTT
CASSSPGQGVNTIYF
>TRBJ1-1|-|TRBV19|-
TGTGCCAGCAAACCGGGTTCCTGGACTGAAGCTTTCTTT
CASKPGSWTEAFF
>TRBJ2-7|-|TRBV1|few
TGCACCAGCACCCCCAGCTGGACTAGCGGGAGTGGGGACTCCTACGAGCAGTACTTC
CTSTPSWTSGSGDSYEQYF
>TRBJ1-3|-|TRBV3-1/TRBV3-2|-
TGTGCCAGCAGCCTGGGACTCACTGCTAACTCTGGAAACACCATATATTTT
CASSLGLTANSGNTIYF
>TRBJ1-5|TRBD1|TRBV30|-
TGTGCCTGGAGTGTACGAGGGGGCAGCCAGCCCCAGCATTTT
CAWSVRGGSQPQHF
>TRBJ1-6|-|TRBV6-6|-
TGTGCCAGCAGTTACGGTGGGGCAGGCGGGAATTCACCCCTCCACTTT
CASSYGGAGGNSPLHF
>TRBJ1-1|-|TRBV7-9|-
TGTGCCAGCAGCATCGGCGGGGCTGAAGCTTTCTTT
CASSIGGAEAFF
>TRBJ1-5|-|TRBV19|-
TGTGCCAGTAGTGCCAGGACCGGGGGATATAGCAATCAGCCCCAGCATTTT
CASSARTGGYSNQPQHF
>TRBJ2-6|-|TRBV3-1/TRBV3-2|few
TGTGCCAGCAGCCAAGATCTATGGCAGGGCTCCAAAGCTGGGGCCAACGTCCTGACTTTC
CASSQDLWQGSKAGANVLTF
>TRBJ2-7|-|TRBV30|-
TGTGCCTCGATGACCGGGACTCCCTACGAGCAGTACTTC
CASMTGTPYEQYF
>TRBJ1-1|-|TRBV5-1|-
TGCGCCAGCAGCTTGATTAGAAACACTGAAGCTTTCTTT
CASSLIRNTEAFF
>TRBJ2-3|-|TRBV27|-
TGTGCCAGCAGTTTAAGGACAGATACGCAGTATTTT
CASSLRTDTQYF
>TRBJ1-2|TRBD1|TRBV6-5|-
TGTGCCAGCAGTCGAGACCCGGGACAGGGGTATGGCTACACCTTC
CASSRDPGQGYGYTF
>TRBJ2-1|-|TRBV5-1|-
TGCGCCAGCAGGTCGGGACTGGTCTACAATGAGCAGTTCTTC
CASRSGLVYNEQFF